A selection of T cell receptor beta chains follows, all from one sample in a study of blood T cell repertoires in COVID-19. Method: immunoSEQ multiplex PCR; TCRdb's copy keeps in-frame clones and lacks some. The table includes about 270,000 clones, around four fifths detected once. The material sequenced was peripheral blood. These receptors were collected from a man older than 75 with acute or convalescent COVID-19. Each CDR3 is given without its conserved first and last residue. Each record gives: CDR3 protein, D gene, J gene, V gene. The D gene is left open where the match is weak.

ASSHEGLAGRNEQF,TRBD2,TRBJ2-1,TRBV3-1/TRBV3-2
ASSISGFYEQY,.,TRBJ2-7,TRBV19
ASSLGWTGGYT,TRBD1,TRBJ1-2,TRBV28
ASRNQLDRVASPLH,TRBD1,TRBJ1-6,TRBV5-4
AISHDRHTEAF,.,TRBJ1-1,TRBV10-3
ASSLEREMGEQY,TRBD2,TRBJ2-7,TRBV5-1
ASSIVSGVGELF,.,TRBJ2-2,TRBV19
ASSIDRGYT,.,TRBJ1-2,TRBV19
ASSARTGYNEQF,TRBD1,TRBJ2-1,TRBV2
ASSLFWTGATEAF,TRBD1,TRBJ1-1,TRBV28
ASSPFTTGQVSPLH,.,TRBJ1-6,TRBV3-1/TRBV3-2
ATSDPGGGYEQY,TRBD1,TRBJ2-7,TRBV24-1
ASSLLWTSGRHEQF,TRBD2,TRBJ2-1,TRBV27
ASSVQGISPLH,.,TRBJ1-6,TRBV7-2
ASSLQGRAAEAF,TRBD1,TRBJ1-1,TRBV3-1/TRBV3-2
ASSQTSTGGVLSPNGYT,TRBD1,TRBJ1-2,TRBV7-9
ASSEGLAGFEQY,TRBD2,TRBJ2-7,TRBV9
ASRGQGSYNEQF,TRBD1,TRBJ2-1,TRBV6-5
SVEKGAGGTYEQY,TRBD1,TRBJ2-7,TRBV29-1
ASSLGHSNQPQH,.,TRBJ1-5,TRBV7-9